Presented here are 16 T cell receptor beta chains from one specimen sequenced in a study of T cell responses to AZD1222 COVID-19 vaccine. This table comes from immunoSEQ multiplex PCR, and its TCRdb copy is limited to in-frame clones, with some not included. Seen here are approximately 150,000 clones, 94% observed once, and the top ten hold 1.3%. The sample here was peripheral blood, taken on day 0 of AZD1222 vaccination. The receptors were gathered from an adult in good health.

The genes are TRBV5-1 and TRBJ1-4; tentatively, D is TRBD1 (6 bases). The CDR3 contains 15 residues. V was trimmed by 4 bases and J by 1 base, leaving 11 bases between them. Germline V gene sequence: CDR1 SGHRS, CDR2 YFSETQ. CDR3 residues: CASSQTGLTNEKLFF. The CDR3 region has the DNA TGCGCCAGCAGCCAAACAGGGTTAACTAATGAAAAACTGTTTTTT. Variable domain in full (rest from reference TRBV5-1 and TRBJ1-4): KAGVTQTPRYLIKTRGQQVTLSCSPISGHRSVSWYQQTPGQGLQFLFEYFSETQRNKGNFPGRFSGRQFSNSRSEMNVSTLELGDSALYLCASSQTGLTNEKLFFGSGTQLSVL.

This chain connects TRBV5-5 to TRBJ2-5; 8 bases align to TRBD1. V lost 6 bases to trimming and J lost 3 bases; unmatched junction nucleotides: 7. CDR1 and CDR2 (germline): SGHKS, YYEKEE (reference sequence). CDR3 size: 14 residues. CDR3 in DNA: TGTGCCAGCACCCGGACAGGGCTAGAAGAGACCCAGTACTTC. It translates to CASTRTGLEETQYF.

The CDR3 nucleotides read TGTGCCAGCACGAGGATATGGGGACAAGGCTACGAGCAGTACGTC. It yields the protein CASTRIWGQGYEQYV. V gene TRBV6-5 combines with J gene TRBJ2-7; D may be TRBD1 (6 bases). The V and J ends lost 7 bases and 3 bases respectively, with 19 bases between them. Germline V lookup: CDR1 MNHEY, CDR2 SVGAGI. This CDR3 region has 15 residues.

J is TRBJ1-3 and V is TRBV19; D unresolved. Trimming left V 4 bases short and J 2 bases short, with 12 bases between. The CDR3 runs 15 residues. Germline loops: CDR1 LNHDA, CDR2 SQIVND (reference sequence). DNA for the CDR3: TGTGCCAGTAGTACCCACCCGACACCTGGAAACACCATATATTTT. As protein: CASSTHPTPGNTIYF.

The chain employs TRBV13 and TRBJ2-1; TRBD2 matches 8 bases. The length of the CDR3 is 16 residues. The germline CDR1 and CDR2 sequences are PRHDT and FYEKMQ (reference sequence). V dropped 1 base and J dropped 5; count of bases not matched to a gene: 7. The CDR3 region is CASSLVGLDRNNEQFF. CDR3 in DNA: TGTGCCAGCAGCTTAGTGGGACTAGACAGGAACAATGAGCAGTTCTTC.

V and J are TRBV6-5 and TRBJ2-5, with no clear D. Germline V CDR1 and CDR2: MNHEY, SVGAGI. Trimming took off 6 bases at V and 0 bases at J, with 8 bases between the two ends. The CDR3 covers 13 residues. The CDR3 here is CASRLANQETQYF. The CDR3 coding sequence is TGTGCCAGCAGGCTGGCGAACCAAGAGACCCAGTACTTC.

The genes are TRBV19 and TRBJ1-5; weak D call: TRBD1 (5 bases). The CDR3 is 15 residues long. Trimming took off 10 bases at V and 2 bases at J, with 18 bases between the two ends. Germline CDR1 reads LNHDA; CDR2 reads SQIVND (reference sequence). The CDR3: CATNPGPVGNQPQHF. The CDR3 DNA reads TGTGCCACAAATCCAGGGCCTGTGGGCAATCAGCCCCAGCATTTT. The full variable domain, completed using reference TRBV19 and TRBJ1-5, is DGGITQSPKYLFRKEGQNVTLSCEQNLNHDAMYWYRQDPGQGLRLIYYSQIVNDFQKGDIAEGYSVSREKKESFPLTVTSAQKNPTAFYLCATNPGPVGNQPQHFGDGTRLSIL.

The gene calls are TRBV27 and TRBJ1-5, with 10 bases matching TRBD1. The CDR3 contains 14 residues. Germline V gene sequence: CDR1 MNHEY, CDR2 SMNVEV (reference sequence). J lost 7 bases, V lost 2 bases, and 2 bases had no gene match. The CDR3 DNA is TGTGCCAGCAGTTTAGGACAGGGGGGACAGCCCCAGCATTTT. Its translation is CASSLGQGGQPQHF.

This chain connects TRBV6-5 to TRBJ2-7; perhaps TRBD2 as D (7 bases). The germline CDR1 and CDR2 sequences are MNHEY and SVGAGI. CDR3 size: 14 residues. V lost 10 bases and J lost 3, with 19 bases in between. CDR3 DNA: TGTGCCACCCAAGGGGGGGGGCCTGACTACGAGCAGTACGTC. It codes for CATQGGGPDYEQYV.

J is TRBJ2-5 and V is TRBV2, with TRBD1 as a possible D gene (6 bases). CDR3 length: 13 residues. Germline-derived CDR1 and CDR2 are SNHLY and FYNNEI. V was trimmed by 8 bases and J by 4 bases, leaving 14 bases between them. CDR3 nucleotide sequence: TGTGCCAGCCTCAGGGGAATTGGAGAGACCCAGTACTTC. Encoded protein: CASLRGIGETQYF.

The chain combines TRBV18 with TRBJ2-1; D may be TRBD2 (5 bases). Trimming cost V 3 bases and J 4 bases, with 19 bases left between them. CDR3 length equals 17 residues. Germline V gene lookup returns CDR1 KGHSH and CDR2 LQKENI. The CDR3 spells CASSPLIALGSYNEQFF. In nucleotides, the CDR3 is TGTGCCAGCTCACCGTTAATAGCGCTTGGAAGTTACAATGAGCAGTTCTTC.

The chain recombines TRBV18 with TRBJ1-2, with D tentatively TRBD1 (6 bases). The germline V gene has CDR1 KGHSH and CDR2 LQKENI. V lost 2 bases and J 2 bases, leaving 15 bases between the germline ends. This CDR3 is built from 16 residues. The CDR3 nucleotides read TGTGCCAGCTCACCAATGGGCGGGGGCGAGAACTATGGCTACACCTTC. It encodes CASSPMGGGENYGYTF. Together with reference TRBV18 and TRBJ1-2, the CDR3 gives the full variable domain: NAGVMQNPRHLVRRRGQEARLRCSPMKGHSHVYWYRQLPEEGLKFMVYLQKENIIDESGMPKERFSAEFPKEGPSILRIQQVVRGDSAAYFCASSPMGGGENYGYTFGSGTRLTVV.

This clone was recorded a few times. The chain couples TRBV6-2 or TRBV6-3 to TRBJ2-3; 11 nucleotides align to TRBD2. This CDR3 contains 16 residues. V was pared by 5 bases and J by 4 bases, with 8 bases of the junction left unmatched. CDR1 and CDR2 from the germline V gene are MNHEY and SVGEGT. The chain's CDR3 is CASSASGGIGSDTQYF. The CDR3, as DNA: TGTGCCAGCAGTGCTAGCGGGGGGATTGGATCAGATACGCAGTATTTT.

The genes are TRBV3-1 (or the pseudogene TRBV3-2) and TRBJ2-5; 16 bases agree with TRBD2. The length of the CDR3 is 17 residues. Germline assignment: CDR1 LGHDT and CDR2 YNNKEL (reference sequence). V lost 4 bases to trimming and J lost 6 bases; unmatched junction nucleotides: 8. The CDR3 DNA sequence: TGTGCCAGCAGCCGCCCCGGGACTAGCGGGGGGGTGAAGACCCAGTACTTC. It is translated as CASSRPGTSGGVKTQYF.

This chain links TRBV28 with TRBJ1-2; 9 nucleotides line up with TRBD1. Germline lookup yields CDR1 MDHEN and CDR2 SYDVKM. Losses at the gene ends were 7 bases for V and 5 bases for J; bases not matched to a gene: 8. The CDR3 consists of 14 residues. The CDR3 sequence is CASTIGTGKYGYTF. In nucleotides, the CDR3 is TGTGCCAGCACCATCGGGACAGGGAAATATGGCTACACCTTC.

The V and J genes are TRBV4-1 and TRBJ1-5; D perhaps matches TRBD1 (5 bases). CDR3 length: 17 amino acids. Per germline, CDR1 MGHRA and CDR2 YSYEKL. V was shortened by 0 bases and J by 0 bases, with 12 bases between the two germline ends. CDR3 amino acids: CASSQDVGEYSNQPQHF. The DNA for the CDR3 is TGCGCCAGCAGCCAAGATGTAGGGGAGTATAGCAATCAGCCCCAGCATTTT.